The 9 T cell receptor beta chains given below trace back to one sample, sequenced in a study of blood T cell repertoires in COVID-19. Data came from immunoSEQ multiplex PCR; TCRdb stores just in-frame clones and leaves some out. Of approximately 97,000 clones listed, 75% to 90% are singletons. Sequencing input: peripheral blood. Every receptor here comes from a woman at least 80 years old with acute or convalescent COVID-19.

This chain connects TRBV27 to TRBJ2-7, with 7 bases identical to TRBD1. Trimming took 6 bases from V and 5 from J; bases not matched to a gene: 13. The CDR3 is made up of 15 amino acids. From germline, CDR1 is MNHEY and CDR2 SMNVEV (reference sequence). Written as DNA, the CDR3 is TGTGCCAGCAGACGGATGACAGGGAATGAACACGAGCAGTACTTC. Its protein is CASRRMTGNEHEQYF.

This chain joins TRBV2 and TRBJ2-7, with D tentatively TRBD1 (5 bases). CDR3 length equals 13 residues. Trimming pared 8 bases from V and 3 bases from J, leaving 14 bases between. From germline, CDR1 is SNHLY and CDR2 FYNNEI. The CDR3 spells CASARQFDYEQYF. DNA for the CDR3: TGTGCCAGCGCCCGACAGTTCGACTACGAGCAGTACTTC.

The chain recombines TRBV5-1 with TRBJ2-1, with 9 bases lining up with TRBD2. The V gene's germline CDR1 is SGHRS and CDR2 YFSETQ. This CDR3 spans 15 amino acids. With 2 bases clipped from V and 6 bases from J, the junction kept 6 bases outside the gene matches. The CDR3, as DNA: TGCGCCAGCAGCTTAGTTACTAGCGGGCGCAATGAGCAGTTCTTC. Amino acids: CASSLVTSGRNEQFF.

The V gene is TRBV28, the J gene TRBJ1-4, with D maybe TRBD1 (6 bases). Germline V gene sequence: CDR1 MDHEN, CDR2 SYDVKM. The CDR3 loop spans 17 amino acids. V was trimmed by 2 bases and J by 10 bases, leaving 23 bases between them. The CDR3 DNA reads TGTGCCAGCAGTTTACTTAGCCCCGGTGGAGGGGGGGGAAAACTGTTTTTT. It specifies CASSLLSPGGGGGKLFF.

Worth noting for this clone: A junction end diverges from the germline sequence, so it may reflect a read error. The V and J genes are TRBV11-3 and TRBJ2-7, with 7 bases matching TRBD1. The CDR3 consists of 13 residues. Germline V lookup: CDR1 SGHNT, CDR2 YENEEA. In nucleotides, the CDR3 is TGTGCCAGCAGCTTAGTATACGCCGGACAGGAAAATTTC. The encoded protein is CASSLVYAGQENF. The full variable domain, completed using reference TRBV11-3 and TRBJ2-7, is EAGVVQSPRYKIIEKKQPVAFWCNPISGHNTLYWYLQNLGQGPELLIRYENEEAVDDSQLPKDRFSAERLKGVDSTLKIQPAELGDSAVYLCASSLVYAGQENFGPGTRLTVT.

The CDR3 sequence is CASSLRGLHSPLHF. The CDR3, as DNA: TGTGCCAGCAGCTTACGAGGGTTACATTCACCCCTCCACTTT. The chain uses TRBV7-2 and TRBJ1-6, with D unresolved. The germline V gene encodes CDR1 SGHTA and CDR2 FQGNSA. Trimming cost V 2 bases and J 8 bases, with 10 bases left between them. This CDR3 comprises 14 residues.

The chain uses TRBV19 and TRBJ2-5; 8 bases are shared with TRBD2. J lost 5 bases, V lost 3 bases, and 5 bases had no gene match. Germline CDR1 is LNHDA and CDR2 is SQIVND (reference sequence). The CDR3 contains 14 residues. The CDR3 region is CASSMGRGGETQYF. CDR3 coding DNA: TGTGCCAGTAGTATGGGCCGGGGGGGTGAGACCCAGTACTTC.

The V call is TRBV6-1, the J call TRBJ2-7; the D gene is possibly TRBD1 (5 bases). The germline V and J ends were trimmed by 2 bases and 6 bases, with 8 bases remaining between them. This CDR3 is built from 12 residues. Germline V CDR1 and CDR2: MNHNS, SASEGT. The CDR3 region is CASSERGSEQYF. CDR3 coding DNA: TGTGCCAGCAGTGAAAGGGGCAGCGAGCAGTACTTC.

This rearrangement joins TRBV10-3 to TRBJ2-2; 11 bases match TRBD2. The CDR3 is 18 residues long. Germline CDR1 ENHRY, CDR2 SYGVKD. Trimming took 8 bases from V and 4 from J; bases not matched to a gene: 15. The CDR3 DNA sequence: TGTGCCATCTCCCGTCCCTTAGCGGGGGGGCTCATCACCGGGGAGCTGTTTTTT. This codes for CAISRPLAGGLITGELFF.